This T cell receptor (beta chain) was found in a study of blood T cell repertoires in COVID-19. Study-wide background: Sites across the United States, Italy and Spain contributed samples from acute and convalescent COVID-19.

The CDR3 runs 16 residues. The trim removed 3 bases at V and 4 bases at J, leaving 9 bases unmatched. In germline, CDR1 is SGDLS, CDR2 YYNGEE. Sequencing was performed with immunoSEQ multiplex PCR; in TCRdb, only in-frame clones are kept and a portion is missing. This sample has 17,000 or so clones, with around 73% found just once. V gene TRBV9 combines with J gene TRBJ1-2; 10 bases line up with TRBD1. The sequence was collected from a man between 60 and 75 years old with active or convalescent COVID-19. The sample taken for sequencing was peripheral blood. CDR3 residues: CASSAGTGEDSYGYTF. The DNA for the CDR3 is TGTGCCAGCAGCGCCGGGACAGGGGAGGACTCCTATGGCTACACCTTC.